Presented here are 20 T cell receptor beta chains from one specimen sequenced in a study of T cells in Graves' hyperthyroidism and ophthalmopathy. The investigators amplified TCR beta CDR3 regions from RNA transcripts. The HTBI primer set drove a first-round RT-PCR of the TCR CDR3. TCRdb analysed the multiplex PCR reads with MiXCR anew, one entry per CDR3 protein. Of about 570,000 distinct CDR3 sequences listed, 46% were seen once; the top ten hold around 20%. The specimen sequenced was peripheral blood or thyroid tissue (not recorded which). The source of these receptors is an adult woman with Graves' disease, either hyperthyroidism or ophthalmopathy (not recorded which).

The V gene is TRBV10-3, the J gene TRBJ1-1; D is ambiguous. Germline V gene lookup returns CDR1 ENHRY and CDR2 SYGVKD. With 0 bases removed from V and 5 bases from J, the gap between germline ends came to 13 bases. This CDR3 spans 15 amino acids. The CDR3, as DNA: TGTGCCATCAGTGAGTCCTCGGCGGGAGGGACTGAAGCTTTCTTT. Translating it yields CAISESSAGGTEAFF.

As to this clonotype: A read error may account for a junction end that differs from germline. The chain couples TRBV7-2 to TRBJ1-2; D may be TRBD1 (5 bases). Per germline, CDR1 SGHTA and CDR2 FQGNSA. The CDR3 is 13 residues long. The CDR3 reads CASSLGLAGTTNF. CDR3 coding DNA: TGTGCCAGCAGCCTGGGACTAGCGGGGACGACCAACTTC.

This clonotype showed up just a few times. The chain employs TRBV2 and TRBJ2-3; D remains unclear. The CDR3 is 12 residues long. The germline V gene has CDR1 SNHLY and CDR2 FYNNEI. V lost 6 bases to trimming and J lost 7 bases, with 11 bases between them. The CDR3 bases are TGTGCCAGCAGCGATTTAGGGAATACGCAGTATTTT. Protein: CASSDLGNTQYF.

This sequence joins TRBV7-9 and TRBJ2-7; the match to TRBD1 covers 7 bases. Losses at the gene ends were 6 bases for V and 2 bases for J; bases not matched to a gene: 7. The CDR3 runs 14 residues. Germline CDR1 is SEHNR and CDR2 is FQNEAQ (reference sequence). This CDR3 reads CASSARDSTYEQYF. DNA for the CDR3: TGTGCCAGCAGTGCTAGGGACAGTACCTACGAGCAGTACTTC.

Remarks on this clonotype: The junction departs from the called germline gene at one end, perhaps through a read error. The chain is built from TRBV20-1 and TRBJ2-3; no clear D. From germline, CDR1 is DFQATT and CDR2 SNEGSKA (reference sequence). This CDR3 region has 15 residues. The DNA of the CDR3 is TGCAGTGCTAGGCCCCTTGGGTCGGGCACAGATACGCGGTATTTT. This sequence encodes CSARPLGSGTDTRYF.

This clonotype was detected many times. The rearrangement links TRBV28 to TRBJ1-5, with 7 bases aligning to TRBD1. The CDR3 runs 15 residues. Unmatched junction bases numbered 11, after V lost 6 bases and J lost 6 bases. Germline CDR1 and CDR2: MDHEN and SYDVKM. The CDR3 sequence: CASSQDHRGSQPQHF. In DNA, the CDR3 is TGTGCCAGCAGCCAGGACCACAGGGGAAGTCAGCCCCAGCATTTT.

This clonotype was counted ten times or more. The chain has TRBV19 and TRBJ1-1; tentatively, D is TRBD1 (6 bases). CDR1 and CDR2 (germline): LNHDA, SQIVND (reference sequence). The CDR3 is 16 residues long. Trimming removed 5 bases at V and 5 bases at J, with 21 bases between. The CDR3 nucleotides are TGTGCCAGTAGTTTTCCTGGATCGGGGGCATATACTGAAGCTTTCTTT. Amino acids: CASSFPGSGAYTEAFF.

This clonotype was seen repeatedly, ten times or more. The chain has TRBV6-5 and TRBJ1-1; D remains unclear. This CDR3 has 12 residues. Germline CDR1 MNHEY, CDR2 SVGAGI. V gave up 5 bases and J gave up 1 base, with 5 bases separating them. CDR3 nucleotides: TGTGCCAGCAGTCAAAGGAACACTGAAGCTTTCTTT. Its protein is CASSQRNTEAFF.

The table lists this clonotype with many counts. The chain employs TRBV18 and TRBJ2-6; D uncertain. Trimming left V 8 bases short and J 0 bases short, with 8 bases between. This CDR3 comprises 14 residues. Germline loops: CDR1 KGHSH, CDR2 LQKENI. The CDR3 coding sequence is TGTGCCAGCAGCCCCCTCTCTGGGGCCAACGTCCTGACTTTC. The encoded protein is CASSPLSGANVLTF.

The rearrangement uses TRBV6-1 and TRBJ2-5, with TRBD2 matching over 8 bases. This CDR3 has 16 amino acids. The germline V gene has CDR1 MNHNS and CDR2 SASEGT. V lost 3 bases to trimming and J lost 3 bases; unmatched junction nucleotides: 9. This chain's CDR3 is CASSDAGSGRKETQYF. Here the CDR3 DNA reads TGTGCCAGCAGTGATGCAGGGAGCGGGAGAAAAGAGACCCAGTACTTC.

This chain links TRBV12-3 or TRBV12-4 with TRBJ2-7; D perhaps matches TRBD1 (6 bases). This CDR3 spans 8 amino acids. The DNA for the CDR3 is TGTGCCAGCAGTCCCGGGACAGTC. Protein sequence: CASSPGTV.

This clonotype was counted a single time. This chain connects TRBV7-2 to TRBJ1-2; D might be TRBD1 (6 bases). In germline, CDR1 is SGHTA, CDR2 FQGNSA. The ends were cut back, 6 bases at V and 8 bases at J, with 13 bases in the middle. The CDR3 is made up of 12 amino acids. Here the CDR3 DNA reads TGTGCCAGCAGGGCCCGGACAGAGGGCTACACCTTC. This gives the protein CASRARTEGYTF. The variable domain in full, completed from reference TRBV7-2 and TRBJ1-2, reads GAGVSQSPSNKVTEKGKDVELRCDPISGHTALYWYRQSLGQGLEFLIYFQGNSAPDKSGLPSDRFSAERTGGSVSTLTIQRTQQEDSAVYLCASRARTEGYTFGSGTRLTVV.

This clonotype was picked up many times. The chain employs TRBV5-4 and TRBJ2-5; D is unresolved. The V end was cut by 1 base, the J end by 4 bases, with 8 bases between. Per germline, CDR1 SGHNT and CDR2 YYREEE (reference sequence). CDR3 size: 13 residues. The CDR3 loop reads CASSLQAPETQYF. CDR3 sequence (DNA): TGTGCCAGCAGCTTGCAGGCCCCAGAGACCCAGTACTTC.

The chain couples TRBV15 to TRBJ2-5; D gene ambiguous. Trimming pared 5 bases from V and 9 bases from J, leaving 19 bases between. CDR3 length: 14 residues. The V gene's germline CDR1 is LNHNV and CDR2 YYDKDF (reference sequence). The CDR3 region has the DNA TGTGCCACCAGCCCGGGCCTTATGGCTCAGCCCCAGTACTTC. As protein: CATSPGLMAQPQYF.

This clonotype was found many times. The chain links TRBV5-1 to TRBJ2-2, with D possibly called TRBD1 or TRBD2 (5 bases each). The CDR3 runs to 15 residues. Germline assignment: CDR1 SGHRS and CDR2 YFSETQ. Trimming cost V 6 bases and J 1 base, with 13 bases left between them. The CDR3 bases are TGCGCCAGCACATTACGAGGGGTGAACACCGGGGAGCTGTTTTTT. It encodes CASTLRGVNTGELFF.

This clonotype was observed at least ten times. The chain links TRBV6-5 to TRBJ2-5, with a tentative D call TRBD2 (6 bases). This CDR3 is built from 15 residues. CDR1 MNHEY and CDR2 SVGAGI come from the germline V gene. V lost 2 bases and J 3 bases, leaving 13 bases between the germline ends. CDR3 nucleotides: TGTGCCAGCAGTTACCCCCGGAGGGGAAAAGAGACCCAGTACTTC. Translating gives CASSYPRRGKETQYF.

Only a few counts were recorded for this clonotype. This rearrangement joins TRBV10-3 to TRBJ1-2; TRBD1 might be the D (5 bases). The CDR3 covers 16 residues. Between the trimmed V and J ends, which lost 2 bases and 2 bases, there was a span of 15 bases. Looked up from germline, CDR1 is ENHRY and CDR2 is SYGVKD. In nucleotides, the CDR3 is TGTGCCATCAGTGAGGAGGGGATGATGGAGAACTATGGCTACACCTTC. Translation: CAISEEGMMENYGYTF.

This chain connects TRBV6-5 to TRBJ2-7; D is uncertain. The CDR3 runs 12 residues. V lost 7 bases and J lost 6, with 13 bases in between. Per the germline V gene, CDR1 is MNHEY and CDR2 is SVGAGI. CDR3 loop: CASTTTVGEQYF. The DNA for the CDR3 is TGTGCCAGCACCACGACGGTCGGCGAGCAGTACTTC.

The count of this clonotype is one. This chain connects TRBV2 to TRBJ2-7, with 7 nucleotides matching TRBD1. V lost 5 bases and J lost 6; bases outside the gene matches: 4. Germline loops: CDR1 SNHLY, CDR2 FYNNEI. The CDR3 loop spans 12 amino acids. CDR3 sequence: CASSLYRGEQYF. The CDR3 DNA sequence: TGTGCCAGCAGTTTATACAGGGGCGAGCAGTACTTC.

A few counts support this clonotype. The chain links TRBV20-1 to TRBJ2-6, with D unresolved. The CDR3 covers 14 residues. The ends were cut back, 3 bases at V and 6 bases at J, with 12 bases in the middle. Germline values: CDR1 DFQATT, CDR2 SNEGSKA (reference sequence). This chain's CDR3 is CSARITQVANVLTF. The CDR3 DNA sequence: TGCAGTGCTAGGATCACCCAGGTGGCCAACGTCCTGACTTTC.